A single sample gave rise to the 24 T cell receptor beta chains below, sequenced in a study of cytomegalovirus exposure and HLA in healthy donors. In the PCR, 60 Vbeta and 13 Jbeta primers were used. Only in-frame clones appear in the TCRdb table, and some are missing; sequencing was by immunoSEQ multiplex PCR. The table records 150,000 to 200,000 clones, almost 85% of them present only once. Sequencing was performed on PBMCs. These receptors were taken from a girl aged 5-17 years in good health and CMV-seropositive.

V gene TRBV14 combines with J gene TRBJ2-7, with D hard to call. CDR3 length: 20 residues. CDR1 and CDR2 (germline): SGHDN, FVKESK. The V end was cut by 4 bases, the J end by 7 bases, with 35 bases between. The CDR3 DNA reads TGTGCCAGCAGCCTCAACCCTATTCCTTTGATATCGTTTTCCTGGCGGGAGCAGTACTTC. This translates into CASSLNPIPLISFSWREQYF.

A few counts support this clone. V gene TRBV30 combines with J gene TRBJ2-1, with D tentatively TRBD1 (6 bases). CDR1 is GTSNPN, CDR2 SVGIG, per germline (reference sequence). The CDR3 length is 12 residues. The V end lost 3 bases, the J end lost 3 bases, and 6 bases lay between the germline ends. The chain's CDR3 is CAWRQGYNEQFF. The DNA of the CDR3 is TGTGCCTGGAGACAGGGCTACAATGAGCAGTTCTTC.

J is TRBJ1-2 and V is TRBV30; D gene ambiguous. Between the trimmed V and J ends, which lost 0 bases and 0 bases, there was a span of 14 bases. This CDR3 is 16 amino acids long. Per the germline V gene, CDR1 is GTSNPN and CDR2 is SVGIG (reference sequence). The CDR3 here is CAWSVLVASSNYGYTF. The CDR3 nucleotides are TGTGCCTGGAGTGTACTGGTCGCTTCTTCTAACTATGGCTACACCTTC. Supplemented by reference TRBV30 and TRBJ1-2, the full variable domain reads SQTIHQWPATLVQPVGSPLSLECTVEGTSNPNLYWYRQAAGRGLQLLFYSVGIGQISSEVPQNLSASRPQDRQFILSSKKLLLSDSGFYLCAWSVLVASSNYGYTFGSGTRLTVV.

The CDR3 DNA reads as TGTGCCAGCTCACCTTACCTCACCCGGGTGGATTCACCCCTCCACTTT. Translating it yields CASSPYLTRVDSPLHF. The chain carries TRBV18 and TRBJ1-6, with D unclear. V shed 3 bases and J shed 8 bases, with 17 bases lying between them. Germline V gives CDR1 KGHSH, CDR2 LQKENI. The CDR3 runs to 16 residues.

This chain uses TRBV28 with TRBJ1-1; TRBD1 matches 7 bases. Losses at the gene ends were 5 bases for V and 0 bases for J; bases not matched to a gene: 6. The length of the CDR3 is 15 residues. From germline, CDR1 is MDHEN and CDR2 SYDVKM. The CDR3 nucleotides read TGTGCCAGCAGTCCCGGGGACAGATTGAACACTGAAGCTTTCTTT. This encodes CASSPGDRLNTEAFF.

About this clone: The same CDR3 also results from other DNA sequences found in this sample. V and J are TRBV5-6 and TRBJ1-1; the D gene is possibly TRBD1 (6 bases). The V and J ends lost 0 bases and 4 bases respectively, with 10 bases between them. This CDR3 contains 14 residues. The germline V gene encodes CDR1 SGHDT and CDR2 YYEEEE. The CDR3 region is CASSLGGPGTEAFF. As DNA, the CDR3 is TGTGCCAGCAGCTTGGGGGGGCCGGGCACTGAAGCTTTCTTT.

CDR3 nucleotide sequence: TGTGCCAGCAGCCTAGGACAGGGTGATGAGCAGTTCTTC. It encodes CASSLGQGDEQFF. This chain joins TRBV5-4 and TRBJ2-1, with TRBD1 matching 8 bases. This CDR3 has 13 residues. After removal of 4 bases from V and 8 bases from J, the junction contained 5 bases not matched to a gene. Looked up from germline, CDR1 is SGHNT and CDR2 is YYREEE (reference sequence).

V is TRBV9 and J is TRBJ2-3; D perhaps matches TRBD1 (5 bases). V lost 1 base and J 1 base, leaving 13 bases between the germline ends. This CDR3 has 16 amino acids. Germline V CDR1 and CDR2: SGDLS, YYNGEE. CDR3 coding DNA: TGTGCCAGCAGCGTACAGGGTTGGCCGGGCACAGATACGCAGTATTTT. This sequence encodes CASSVQGWPGTDTQYF.

V and J are TRBV29-1 and TRBJ1-1; D possibly corresponds to TRBD1 (5 bases). V lost 4 bases to trimming and J lost 0 bases, with 18 bases between them. The V gene's germline CDR1 is SQVTM and CDR2 ANQGSEA. The CDR3 length is 16 residues. CDR3 nucleotides: TGCAGCGTTGGTGGTGCACAAGGGGAATTGAACACTGAAGCTTTCTTT. It encodes CSVGGAQGELNTEAFF.

Concerning this clone itself: One end of the junction fails to match germline, which may point to a read error. This chain connects TRBV28 to TRBJ1-4; 11 nucleotides line up with TRBD1. There are 16 residues in the CDR3. Germline lookup yields CDR1 MDHEN and CDR2 SYDVKM. The CDR3: CANSWTGGKSNEKLFF. Written as DNA, the CDR3 is TGTGCCAACAGTTGGACAGGGGGCAAATCTAATGAAAAACTGTTTTTT. Combining the CDR3 with reference TRBV28 and TRBJ1-4 gives the whole variable domain DVKVTQSSRYLVKRTGEKVFLECVQDMDHENMFWYRQDPGLGLRLIYFSYDVKMKEKGDIPEGYSVSREKKERFSLILESASTNQTSMYLCANSWTGGKSNEKLFFGSGTQLSVL.

Concerning this clone itself: One junction end disagrees with the germline gene, perhaps due to a read error. The chain is built from TRBV7-9 and TRBJ1-1; D not certain. Looked up from germline, CDR1 is SEHNR and CDR2 is FQNEAQ (reference sequence). This CDR3 comprises 12 residues. CDR3 nucleotide sequence: TGTTCCAGCAGCTTAGGAGGGTCTGAAGCTTTCTTT. This encodes CSSSLGGSEAFF. The complete variable domain, with remaining parts taken from reference TRBV7-9 and TRBJ1-1, reads DTGVSQNPRHKITKRGQNVTFRCDPISEHNRLYWYRQTLGQGPEFLTYFQNEAQLEKSRLLSDRFSAERPKGSFSTLEIQRTEQGDSAMYLCSSSLGGSEAFFGQGTRLTVV.

CDR3 coding DNA: TGTGCCAGCAGCTTGGACCCCGGAGGGAACACTGAAGCTTTCTTT. This translates into CASSLDPGGNTEAFF. V gene TRBV5-6 combines with J gene TRBJ1-1, with D hard to call. CDR3 length: 15 amino acids. The germline V and J ends were trimmed by 0 bases and 1 base, with 10 bases remaining between them. Germline V lookup: CDR1 SGHDT, CDR2 YYEEEE.

The chain has TRBV7-9 and TRBJ2-3, with a tentative D call TRBD2 (5 bases). Trimming left V 6 bases short and J 4 bases short, with 11 bases between. CDR1 and CDR2 from the germline V gene are SEHNR and FQNEAQ (reference sequence). The CDR3 runs 13 residues. This chain's CDR3 is CASRIASPDTQYF. The CDR3, as DNA: TGTGCCAGCAGGATAGCGTCCCCAGATACGCAGTATTTT. Looking up the rest from reference TRBV7-9 and TRBJ2-3 gives the full variable domain: DTGVSQNPRHKITKRGQNVTFRCDPISEHNRLYWYRQTLGQGPEFLTYFQNEAQLEKSRLLSDRFSAERPKGSFSTLEIQRTEQGDSAMYLCASRIASPDTQYFGPGTRLTVL.

As DNA, the CDR3 is TGTGCCACCAGCAGAATGGGACAGAGAAATGAAAAACTGTTTTTT. Translating gives CATSRMGQRNEKLFF. The chain links TRBV15 to TRBJ1-4; 7 bases fit TRBD1. The CDR3 has 15 amino acids. From germline, CDR1 is LNHNV and CDR2 YYDKDF (reference sequence). The ends lost 2 bases at V and 5 bases at J; junction bases unmatched: 5.

This sequence joins TRBV5-6 and TRBJ2-7, with 8 nucleotides matching TRBD1. The length of the CDR3 is 17 residues. Trimming cost V 5 bases and J 0 bases; bases outside gene matches: 13. In germline, CDR1 is SGHDT, CDR2 YYEEEE. The CDR3, as DNA: TGTGCCAGCAGTTCTTACCCCGGGACAGGCAACTCCTACGAGCAGTACTTC. It encodes CASSSYPGTGNSYEQYF. Full variable domain (remainder filled in from reference TRBV5-6 and TRBJ2-7): DAGVTQSPTHLIKTRGQQVTLRCSPKSGHDTVSWYQQALGQGPQFIFQYYEEEERQRGNFPDRFSGHQFPNYSSELNVNALLLGDSALYLCASSSYPGTGNSYEQYFGPGTRLTVT.

This clone was picked up a small number of times. The genes are TRBV6-1 and TRBJ1-1; tentatively, D is TRBD1 (5 bases). This CDR3 spans 13 amino acids. V was trimmed by 6 bases and J by 1 base, leaving 9 bases between them. Germline values: CDR1 MNHNS, CDR2 SASEGT. Here the CDR3 reads CASRETGNTEAFF. DNA of the CDR3: TGTGCCAGCAGGGAAACAGGGAACACTGAAGCTTTCTTT.

Concerning this clone: One junction end disagrees with the germline gene, perhaps due to a read error. The chain is built from TRBV11-2 and TRBJ1-5; 8 bases fit TRBD1. The CDR3 extends over 13 amino acids. CDR1 is SGHAT, CDR2 FQNNGV, per germline. CDR3 protein: CASSVDRGQPQHF. In DNA form, the CDR3 reads TGTGCCAGCAGCGTAGACAGGGGTCAGCCCCAGCATTTT.

The V call is TRBV4-1, the J call TRBJ1-5; tentatively, D is TRBD1 (6 bases). The ends were cut back, 6 bases at V and 5 bases at J, with 17 bases in the middle. The CDR3 runs to 15 residues. The germline gives CDR1 MGHRA, CDR2 YSYEKL. In nucleotides, the CDR3 is TGCGCCAGCAGACAGGGCCCGGGCGATTATCAGCCCCAGCATTTT. This translates into CASRQGPGDYQPQHF.

The chain links TRBV5-1 to TRBJ1-1; 7 bases fit TRBD1. V shed 0 bases, J shed 10 bases, and the junction held 6 bases outside the gene matches. The germline CDR1 and CDR2 sequences are SGHRS and YFSETQ. The CDR3 contains 13 residues. The CDR3 DNA reads as TGCGCCAGCAGCTTGGCAGACAGGGTGGGAGCTTTCTTT. The encoded protein is CASSLADRVGAFF.

The chain employs TRBV7-6 and TRBJ2-1; 15 bases are a match to TRBD2. The germline gives CDR1 SGHVS, CDR2 FNYEAQ. This CDR3 contains 16 residues. The V gene end was trimmed by 4 bases and the J gene end by 8 bases; junction bases not matched to a gene: 6. The CDR3 DNA reads TGTGCCAGCAGCTCGTCAGGACTAGCGGGGGGGGATGAGCAGTTCTTC. It is translated as CASSSSGLAGGDEQFF.

This clone was picked up a small number of times. The rearrangement uses TRBV6-1 and TRBJ1-1, with 10 bases matching TRBD1. CDR1 is MNHNS, CDR2 SASEGT, per germline. V dropped 7 bases and J dropped 2; count of bases not matched to a gene: 4. The CDR3 runs to 14 residues. The CDR3 bases are TGTGCCAGCATCCGGGACAGGGGTAACACTGAAGCTTTCTTT. Amino acids: CASIRDRGNTEAFF.

Here the CDR3 DNA reads TGTGCCAGCAGCCCGAGCGGGTATGGCTACACCTTC. It translates to CASSPSGYGYTF. This chain uses TRBV7-9 with TRBJ1-2; D ambiguous. The CDR3 contains 12 residues. Trimming stripped 5 bases from V and 5 bases from J, with 9 bases between. From germline, CDR1 is SEHNR and CDR2 FQNEAQ (reference sequence). Using reference TRBV7-9 and TRBJ1-2 for the parts outside the CDR3, the full variable domain is DTGVSQNPRHKITKRGQNVTFRCDPISEHNRLYWYRQTLGQGPEFLTYFQNEAQLEKSRLLSDRFSAERPKGSFSTLEIQRTEQGDSAMYLCASSPSGYGYTFGSGTRLTVV.

The gene calls are TRBV14 and TRBJ1-1; no reliable D call. V was shortened by 4 bases and J by 1 base, with 7 bases between the two germline ends. The germline V gene has CDR1 SGHDN and CDR2 FVKESK. The length of the CDR3 is 13 residues. Here the CDR3 DNA reads TGTGCCAGCAGCCTTCGGGGGAACACTGAAGCTTTCTTT. This codes for CASSLRGNTEAFF.

V gene TRBV5-6 combines with J gene TRBJ2-7; D may be TRBD1 (5 bases). The CDR3 runs to 15 residues. Trimming left V 5 bases short and J 2 bases short, with 17 bases between. The germline CDR1 and CDR2 sequences are SGHDT and YYEEEE. CDR3 sequence reads: CASSHSGKTPYEQYF. The CDR3 bases are TGTGCCAGCAGTCACTCAGGGAAAACTCCCTACGAGCAGTACTTC.